A single sample is the source of the 23 T cell receptor beta chains below, sequenced in a study of vaccination and CD4 T cells after COVID-19. Specified treatment: roughly 10-day PBMC culture with coronavirus spike peptide pools or control peptides (ViraFEST assay). At the Johns Hopkins FTIC core, DNA taken from cultured CD4+ T cells was sequenced by way of the Oncomine TCR Beta short-read assay. TCRdb reprocessed the PCR reads via MiXCR and lists one record per CDR3 protein. The data hold about 8,400 distinct CDR3 sequences, with roughly 57% observed a single time. Antigens for these TCRs are unknown. What was sequenced was CD4+ T cells from blood, cultured in vitro. All receptors come from a human donor who had recovered from COVID-19.

V usage is TRBV20-1 and J usage is TRBJ2-1; 10 bases are a match to TRBD2. This CDR3 is built from 14 residues. The V segment lost 0 bases and the J segment 6 bases; nucleotides outside the gene matches: 2. Germline lookup yields CDR1 DFQATT and CDR2 SNEGSKA (reference sequence). This CDR3 reads CSARDRTSGNEQFF. The DNA of the CDR3 is TGCAGTGCTAGAGATAGGACTAGCGGCAATGAGCAGTTCTTC.

This sequence joins TRBV6-1 and TRBJ1-2; D is unresolved. V lost 7 bases to trimming and J lost 4 bases, with 10 bases between them. The germline gives CDR1 MNHNS, CDR2 SASEGT. This CDR3 is 12 amino acids long. The DNA for the CDR3 is TGTGCCAGCACCCACGAAGGCTATGGCTACACCTTC. Encoded protein: CASTHEGYGYTF.

The chain carries TRBV20-1 and TRBJ2-4; 9 nucleotides line up with TRBD2. CDR1 DFQATT and CDR2 SNEGSKA come from the germline V gene (reference sequence). V was pared by 5 bases and J by 1 base, with 6 bases of the junction left unmatched. The CDR3 spans 15 residues. The CDR3 reads CSAGRLADAKNIQYF. The CDR3, as DNA: TGCAGTGCTGGAAGACTAGCGGACGCCAAAAACATTCAGTACTTC.

The chain uses TRBV6-1 and TRBJ2-7; 9 bases line up with TRBD2. V was clipped by 0 bases and J by 3 bases; unmatched bases: 3. This CDR3 region has 15 residues. CDR1 is MNHNS, CDR2 SASEGT, per germline. This CDR3 reads CASSEAASGIYEQYF. The CDR3 nucleotides read TGTGCCAGCAGTGAAGCCGCTAGCGGGATCTACGAGCAGTACTTC.

The rearrangement links TRBV6-1 to TRBJ2-7; a weak D match, TRBD1 (5 bases). CDR1 and CDR2 (germline): MNHNS, SASEGT. CDR3 length equals 13 residues. V lost 7 bases to trimming and J lost 2 bases, with 12 bases between them. The CDR3 region has the DNA TGTGCCAGCATTAAAGACAGCACCTACGAGCAGTACTTC. Translation gives CASIKDSTYEQYF.

V usage is TRBV7-2 and J usage is TRBJ2-3, with 8 bases lining up with TRBD1. Trimming at V came to 0 bases and at J to 6 bases, leaving 5 bases not matched to a gene. CDR1 SGHTA and CDR2 FQGNSA come from the germline V gene. The CDR3 length is 15 residues. The CDR3: CASSLAGRGPDTQYF. The DNA of the CDR3 is TGTGCCAGCAGCTTAGCCGGCAGGGGGCCCGATACGCAGTATTTT. Together with reference TRBV7-2 and TRBJ2-3, the CDR3 gives the full variable domain: GAGVSQSPSNKVTEKGKDVELRCDPISGHTALYWYRQSLGQGLEFLIYFQGNSAPDKSGLPSDRFSAERTGGSVSTLTIQRTQQEDSAVYLCASSLAGRGPDTQYFGPGTRLTVL.

The CDR3 DNA reads as TGTGCCACCAGTGATTCAACAGGGGATCGCACCGGGGAGCTGTTTTTT. The encoded protein is CATSDSTGDRTGELFF. This chain joins TRBV24-1 and TRBJ2-2; 7 bases are shared with TRBD1. Trimming at V came to 2 bases and at J to 4 bases, leaving 6 bases not matched to a gene. The CDR3 consists of 16 residues. Germline V CDR1 and CDR2: KGHDR, SFDVKD.

The J gene is TRBJ2-7, the V gene TRBV7-2, with 8 bases that match TRBD2. Trimming took 2 bases from V and 7 from J; bases not matched to a gene: 16. This CDR3 has 17 amino acids. CDR1 is SGHTA, CDR2 FQGNSA, per germline. The CDR3 here is CASSLSPGIGRGGEQYF. CDR3 bases: TGTGCCAGCAGCTTATCCCCCGGAATAGGTCGGGGGGGTGAGCAGTACTTC.

The chain carries TRBV27 and TRBJ2-1; 7 bases are shared with TRBD2. Trimming cost V 0 bases and J 4 bases; bases outside gene matches: 6. The CDR3 is made up of 16 amino acids. Germline V CDR1 and CDR2: MNHEY, SMNVEV (reference sequence). The CDR3 loop is CASSLSRGGAYNEQFF. CDR3 nucleotide sequence: TGTGCCAGCAGTTTATCGAGGGGAGGGGCATACAATGAGCAGTTCTTC.

This clonotype was detected a few times. The genes are TRBV27 and TRBJ2-5; no clear D. Trimming took 1 base from V and 3 from J, leaving 9 bases between them. This CDR3 comprises 14 residues. Germline CDR1 is MNHEY and CDR2 is SMNVEV (reference sequence). The CDR3 here is CASSLFPGEETQYF. The CDR3 DNA follows: TGTGCCAGCAGTTTATTCCCCGGAGAAGAGACCCAGTACTTC.

J is TRBJ1-1 and V is TRBV27, with D unclear. The CDR3 spans 13 residues. V lost 2 bases, J lost 2 bases, and 6 bases lay in between. Looked up from germline, CDR1 is MNHEY and CDR2 is SMNVEV (reference sequence). In DNA, the CDR3 is TGTGCCAGCAGTTTAAAGGGAAACACTGAAGCTTTCTTT. This sequence encodes CASSLKGNTEAFF.

The rearrangement uses TRBV28 and TRBJ2-5, with a tentative D call TRBD2 (5 bases). CDR1 is MDHEN, CDR2 SYDVKM, per germline. This CDR3 comprises 13 residues. With 6 bases removed from V and 5 bases from J, the gap between germline ends came to 13 bases. The CDR3 coding sequence is TGTGCCAGCAGCCCCCAGTGGAGGGAGACCCAGTACTTC. Its translation is CASSPQWRETQYF.

V is TRBV7-6 and J is TRBJ2-3; a weak D match, TRBD2 (7 bases). This CDR3 has 16 amino acids. In germline, CDR1 is SGHVS, CDR2 FNYEAQ. Trimming pared 1 base from V and 3 bases from J, leaving 14 bases between. Here the CDR3 DNA reads TGTGCCAGCAGCTTAGAGGGGGGGCAAGGGACAGATACGCAGTATTTT. This codes for CASSLEGGQGTDTQYF.

The chain uses TRBV7-2 and TRBJ1-6, with 8 bases identical to TRBD1. From germline, CDR1 is SGHTA and CDR2 FQGNSA. The junction had 7 bases not matched to a gene; V was cut back by 5 bases and J by 10 bases. CDR3 size: 14 residues. The CDR3 spells CASSPQGAQSPLHF. The CDR3 nucleotides read TGTGCCAGCAGCCCGCAGGGGGCACAGTCACCCCTCCACTTT. The full variable domain, in which reference TRBV7-2 and TRBJ1-6 provide the parts outside the CDR3, is GAGVSQSPSNKVTEKGKDVELRCDPISGHTALYWYRQSLGQGLEFLIYFQGNSAPDKSGLPSDRFSAERTGGSVSTLTIQRTQQEDSAVYLCASSPQGAQSPLHFGNGTRLTVT.

This clonotype was counted between two and nine times. The chain recombines TRBV15 with TRBJ1-2; a possible D gene is TRBD1 (6 bases). Germline V gene sequence: CDR1 LNHNV, CDR2 YYDKDF (reference sequence). Trimming cost V 1 base and J 3 bases, with 12 bases left between them. The CDR3 totals 15 residues. The chain's CDR3 is CATSRGGQGHYGYTF. The DNA of the CDR3 is TGTGCCACCAGCAGAGGGGGGCAAGGCCACTATGGCTACACCTTC.

In the case of this clonotype: A read error may account for a junction end that differs from germline. The CDR3 coding sequence is TGCGCCAGCAGCCAAGCTTCTAGCGGGGGCGCAGTCTTC. Amino acid sequence: CASSQASSGGAVF. The chain combines TRBV4-1 with TRBJ2-1; TRBD2 agrees at 10 bases. CDR1 is MGHRA, CDR2 YSYEKL, per germline. This CDR3 contains 13 residues.

The rearrangement links TRBV29-1 to TRBJ2-3; D might be TRBD2 (6 bases). Germline assignment: CDR1 SQVTM and CDR2 ANQGSEA. The CDR3 totals 14 residues. The V end lost 4 bases, the J end lost 0 bases, and 11 bases lay between the germline ends. DNA of the CDR3: TGCAGCGTTGCTGTGGGAGGCAGCACAGATACGCAGTATTTT. Translated: CSVAVGGSTDTQYF.

This clonotype was seen more than once but under ten times. V gene TRBV6-7 combines with J gene TRBJ1-5; the D gene is possibly TRBD1 (5 bases). TRBV6-7 is identified as an open reading frame with a role that is uncertain. V shed 7 bases and J shed 1 base, with 26 bases lying between them. CDR3 length equals 19 residues. The DNA for the CDR3 is TGTGCCAGCACCCCCGGTAAGGCGAACAGGATAGTAAGCAATCAGCCCCAGCATTTT. The encoded protein is CASTPGKANRIVSNQPQHF.

This chain connects TRBV7-9 to TRBJ1-1; the D gene is possibly TRBD1 (6 bases). The CDR3 runs to 17 residues. Germline CDR1 reads SEHNR; CDR2 reads FQNEAQ (reference sequence). The V and J ends lost 0 bases and 6 bases respectively, with 20 bases between them. This chain's CDR3 is CASSLAGGGGVMAEAFF. The CDR3 DNA follows: TGTGCCAGCAGCTTAGCAGGGGGAGGGGGGGTCATGGCTGAAGCTTTCTTT. The whole variable domain, remainder taken from reference TRBV7-9 and TRBJ1-1, is DTGVSQNPRHKITKRGQNVTFRCDPISEHNRLYWYRQTLGQGPEFLTYFQNEAQLEKSRLLSDRFSAERPKGSFSTLEIQRTEQGDSAMYLCASSLAGGGGVMAEAFFGQGTRLTVV.

The table lists this clonotype with a few counts. The V gene is TRBV20-1, the J gene TRBJ1-1; the D is unclear. Trimming cost V 1 base and J 6 bases, with 12 bases left between them. This CDR3 is 13 amino acids long. Germline V gene sequence: CDR1 DFQATT, CDR2 SNEGSKA (reference sequence). Here the CDR3 reads CSARAGNSAEAFF. In DNA form, the CDR3 reads TGCAGTGCTAGAGCGGGGAACTCCGCTGAAGCTTTCTTT.

The chain joins TRBV7-8 to TRBJ2-1; TRBD1 is a possible D gene (6 bases). With 2 bases removed from V and 7 bases from J, the gap between germline ends came to 12 bases. CDR3 length equals 14 residues. The germline gives CDR1 SGHVS, CDR2 FQNEAQ. The CDR3 sequence is CASSLIRGLNEQFF. In DNA, the CDR3 is TGTGCCAGCAGCTTAATCAGGGGCCTTAATGAGCAGTTCTTC.

V gene TRBV20-1 combines with J gene TRBJ1-2, with D possibly matching TRBD1 (5 bases). Germline V gene lookup returns CDR1 DFQATT and CDR2 SNEGSKA (reference sequence). V dropped 5 bases and J dropped 8 bases, with 27 bases sitting between them. The length of the CDR3 is 16 residues. CDR3 amino acids: CSAPLRQGNLRSGYTF. The CDR3 DNA is TGCAGTGCTCCCTTGAGGCAGGGTAACCTCCGGAGCGGCTACACCTTC.

The V call is TRBV6-1, the J call TRBJ2-2, with D uncertain. CDR1 is MNHNS, CDR2 SASEGT, per germline. V was shortened by 6 bases and J by 0 bases, with 14 bases between the two germline ends. CDR3 length equals 16 residues. CDR3 nucleotide sequence: TGTGCCAGCAGCCCCGCTAGGAGCGCGAACACCGGGGAGCTGTTTTTT. This translates into CASSPARSANTGELFF.